This TCR beta chain was sequenced for a study of blood T cell repertoires in COVID-19. Study-level background: COVID-19 samples, acute and convalescent, were from the United States, Italy and Spain.

Only in-frame clones appear in the TCRdb table, and some are missing; sequencing was by immunoSEQ multiplex PCR. The profile shows roughly 330,000 clones, roughly 82% of them singletons. Material for sequencing was peripheral blood. The receptor was isolated from a woman between 50 and 59 years old with acute or convalescent COVID-19.

The chain's CDR3 is CASSGGLAGGSNEQFF. The CDR3 DNA follows: TGTGCCAGCAGCGGAGGACTAGCGGGAGGGTCCAATGAGCAGTTCTTC. This chain joins TRBV9 and TRBJ2-1, with TRBD2 matching over 15 bases. This CDR3 has 16 amino acids. The V and J ends lost 3 bases and 6 bases, in that order; junction bases with no gene match: 4. Germline assignment: CDR1 SGDLS and CDR2 YYNGEE.